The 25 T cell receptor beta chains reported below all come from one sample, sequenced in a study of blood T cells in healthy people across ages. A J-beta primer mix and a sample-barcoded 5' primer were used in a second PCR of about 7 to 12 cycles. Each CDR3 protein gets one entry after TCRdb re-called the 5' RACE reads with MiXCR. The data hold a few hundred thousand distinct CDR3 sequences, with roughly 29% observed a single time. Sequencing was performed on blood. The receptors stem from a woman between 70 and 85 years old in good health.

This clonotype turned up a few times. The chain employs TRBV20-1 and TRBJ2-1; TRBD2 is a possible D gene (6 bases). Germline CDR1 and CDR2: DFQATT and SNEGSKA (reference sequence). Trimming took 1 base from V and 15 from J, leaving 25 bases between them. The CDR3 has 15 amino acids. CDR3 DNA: TGCAGTGCTAGAGTCCCGCATGTAAGGGAGGATGTTTGGTTCTTC. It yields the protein CSARVPHVREDVWFF.

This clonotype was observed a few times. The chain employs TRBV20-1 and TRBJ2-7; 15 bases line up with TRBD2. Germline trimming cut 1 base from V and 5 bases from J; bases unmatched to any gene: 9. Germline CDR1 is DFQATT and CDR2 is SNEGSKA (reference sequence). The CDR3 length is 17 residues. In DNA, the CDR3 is TGCAGTGCTAGAGGCCCGGGACTAGCGGGGGGCGGCGACGAGCAGTACTTC. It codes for CSARGPGLAGGGDEQYF.

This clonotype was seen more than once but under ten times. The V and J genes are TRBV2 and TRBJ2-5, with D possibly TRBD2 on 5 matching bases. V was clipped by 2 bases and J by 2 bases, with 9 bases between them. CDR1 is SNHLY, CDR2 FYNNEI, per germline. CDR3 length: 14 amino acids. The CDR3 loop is CASSETGVQETQYF. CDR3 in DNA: TGTGCCAGCAGTGAAACCGGGGTACAAGAGACCCAGTACTTC.

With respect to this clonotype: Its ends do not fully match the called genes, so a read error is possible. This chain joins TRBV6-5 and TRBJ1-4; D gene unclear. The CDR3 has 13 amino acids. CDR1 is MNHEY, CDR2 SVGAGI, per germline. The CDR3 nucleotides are TGTGCCAGCAGTTACGGCTCTAATGAAGAACTGTTTTTT. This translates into CASSYGSNEELFF.

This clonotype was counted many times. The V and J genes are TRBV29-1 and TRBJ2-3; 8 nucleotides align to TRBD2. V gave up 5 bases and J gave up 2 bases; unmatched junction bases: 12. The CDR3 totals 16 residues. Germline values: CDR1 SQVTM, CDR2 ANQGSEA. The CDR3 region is CSVRGWTGGLTDTQYF. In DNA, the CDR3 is TGCAGCGTTAGGGGTTGGACGGGGGGGCTCACAGATACGCAGTATTTT.

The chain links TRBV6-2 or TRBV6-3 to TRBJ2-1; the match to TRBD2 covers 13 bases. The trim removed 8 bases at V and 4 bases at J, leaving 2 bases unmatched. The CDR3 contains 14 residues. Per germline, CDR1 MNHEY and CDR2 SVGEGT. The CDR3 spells CASGLAGVYNEQFF. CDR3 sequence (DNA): TGTGCCAGCGGACTAGCGGGGGTTTACAATGAGCAGTTCTTC.

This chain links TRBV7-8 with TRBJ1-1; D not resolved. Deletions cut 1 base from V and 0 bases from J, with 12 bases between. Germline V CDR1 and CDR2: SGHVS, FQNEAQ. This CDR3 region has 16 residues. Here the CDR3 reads CASSLVRRSMNTEAFF. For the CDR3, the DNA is TGTGCCAGCAGCTTAGTCCGCAGGAGCATGAACACTGAAGCTTTCTTT.

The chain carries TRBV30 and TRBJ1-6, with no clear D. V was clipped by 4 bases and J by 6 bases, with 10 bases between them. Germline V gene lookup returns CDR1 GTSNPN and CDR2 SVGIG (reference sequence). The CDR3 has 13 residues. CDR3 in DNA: TGTGCCTGGAATCAACAGATTAATTCACCCCTCCACTTT. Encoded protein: CAWNQQINSPLHF. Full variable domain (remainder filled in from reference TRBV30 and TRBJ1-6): SQTIHQWPATLVQPVGSPLSLECTVEGTSNPNLYWYRQAAGRGLQLLFYSVGIGQISSEVPQNLSASRPQDRQFILSSKKLLLSDSGFYLCAWNQQINSPLHFGNGTRLTVT.

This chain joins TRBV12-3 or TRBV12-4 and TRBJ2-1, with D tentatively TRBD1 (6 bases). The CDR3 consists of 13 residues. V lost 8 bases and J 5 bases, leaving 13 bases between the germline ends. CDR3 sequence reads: CASQQGGNNEQFF. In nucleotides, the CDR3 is TGTGCCAGCCAACAGGGTGGGAACAATGAGCAGTTCTTC.

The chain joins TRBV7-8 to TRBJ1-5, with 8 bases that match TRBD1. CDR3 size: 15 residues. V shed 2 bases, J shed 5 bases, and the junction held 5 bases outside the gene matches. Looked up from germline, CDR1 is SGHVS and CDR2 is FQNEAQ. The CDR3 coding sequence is TGTGCCAGCAGCTTAACCCTACAGGGGGATCAGCCCCAGCATTTT. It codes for CASSLTLQGDQPQHF.

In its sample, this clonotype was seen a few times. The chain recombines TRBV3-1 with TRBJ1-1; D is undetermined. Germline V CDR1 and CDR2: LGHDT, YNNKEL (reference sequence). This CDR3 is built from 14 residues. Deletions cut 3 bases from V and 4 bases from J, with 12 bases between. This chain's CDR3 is CASSQGNLGTEAFF. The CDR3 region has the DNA TGTGCCAGCAGCCAGGGGAACTTGGGCACTGAAGCTTTCTTT.

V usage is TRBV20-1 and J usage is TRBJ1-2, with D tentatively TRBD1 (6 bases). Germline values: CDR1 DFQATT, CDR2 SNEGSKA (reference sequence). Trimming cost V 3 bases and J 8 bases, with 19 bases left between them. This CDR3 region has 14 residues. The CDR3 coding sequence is TGCAGTGCTAGCCCCTCCTCAGGGGCGGGAGGCTACACCTTC. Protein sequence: CSASPSSGAGGYTF.

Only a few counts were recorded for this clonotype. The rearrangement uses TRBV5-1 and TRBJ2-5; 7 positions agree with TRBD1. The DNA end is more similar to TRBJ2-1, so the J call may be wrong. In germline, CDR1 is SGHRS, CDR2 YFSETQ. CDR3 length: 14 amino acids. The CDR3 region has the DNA TGCGCCAGCAGCCCGGGACAGCGATACAATGAGCAGTTCTTC. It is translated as CASSPGQRYNEQFF.

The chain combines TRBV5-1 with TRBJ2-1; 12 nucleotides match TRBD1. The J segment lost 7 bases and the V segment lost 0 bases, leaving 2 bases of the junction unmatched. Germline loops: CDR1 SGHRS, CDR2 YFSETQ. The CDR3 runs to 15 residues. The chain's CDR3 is CASSLGGQGANEQFF. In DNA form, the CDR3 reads TGCGCCAGCAGCTTGGGGGGACAGGGGGCGAATGAGCAGTTCTTC.

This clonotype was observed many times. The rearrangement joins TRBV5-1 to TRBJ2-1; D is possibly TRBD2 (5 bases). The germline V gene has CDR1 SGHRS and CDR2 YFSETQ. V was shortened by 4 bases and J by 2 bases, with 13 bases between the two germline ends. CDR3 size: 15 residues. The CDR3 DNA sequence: TGCGCCAGCAGCCCGGGATCGCAGACCTACAATGAGCAGTTCTTC. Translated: CASSPGSQTYNEQFF.

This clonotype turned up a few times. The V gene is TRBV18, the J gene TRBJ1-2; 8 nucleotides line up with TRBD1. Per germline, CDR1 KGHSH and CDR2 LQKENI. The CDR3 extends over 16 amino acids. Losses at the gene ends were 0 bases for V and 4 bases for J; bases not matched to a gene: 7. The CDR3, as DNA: TGTGCCAGCTCACCACCGAGCAGGGGGCTAGGCTATGGCTACACCTTC. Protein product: CASSPPSRGLGYGYTF.

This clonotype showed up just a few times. The CDR3 DNA is TGCGCCAGCAGCCAAGATAGGACAGGAGGGGCGTTCTTC. Translation: CASSQDRTGGAFF. V gene TRBV4-3 combines with J gene TRBJ2-1, with D possibly TRBD1 on 7 matching bases. From germline, CDR1 is LGHNA and CDR2 YSLEER. The CDR3 extends over 13 amino acids. V was pared by 0 bases and J by 15 bases, with 15 bases between.

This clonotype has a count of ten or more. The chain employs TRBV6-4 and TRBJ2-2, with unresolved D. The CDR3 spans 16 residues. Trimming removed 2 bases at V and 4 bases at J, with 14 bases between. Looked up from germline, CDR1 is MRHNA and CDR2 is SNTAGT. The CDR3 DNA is TGTGCCAGCAGTGACGGTTCTACAAGACGCACCGGGGAGCTGTTTTTT. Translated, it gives CASSDGSTRRTGELFF.

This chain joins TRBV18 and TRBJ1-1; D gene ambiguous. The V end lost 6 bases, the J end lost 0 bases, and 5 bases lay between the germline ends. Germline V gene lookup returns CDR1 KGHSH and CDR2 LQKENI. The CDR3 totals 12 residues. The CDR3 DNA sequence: TGTGCCAGCTCTAATTTGAACACTGAAGCTTTCTTT. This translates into CASSNLNTEAFF.

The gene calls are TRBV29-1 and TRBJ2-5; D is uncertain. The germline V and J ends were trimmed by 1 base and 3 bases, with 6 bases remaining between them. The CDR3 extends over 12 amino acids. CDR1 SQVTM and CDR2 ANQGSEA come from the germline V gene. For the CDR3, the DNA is TGCAGCGTTGAAGGGGCCAAAGAGACCCAGTACTTC. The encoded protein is CSVEGAKETQYF. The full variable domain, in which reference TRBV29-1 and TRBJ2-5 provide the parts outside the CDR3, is SAVISQKPSRDICQRGTSLTIQCQVDSQVTMMFWYRQQPGQSLTLIATANQGSEATYESGFVIDKFPISRPNLTFSTLTVSNMSPEDSSIYLCSVEGAKETQYFGPGTRLLVL.

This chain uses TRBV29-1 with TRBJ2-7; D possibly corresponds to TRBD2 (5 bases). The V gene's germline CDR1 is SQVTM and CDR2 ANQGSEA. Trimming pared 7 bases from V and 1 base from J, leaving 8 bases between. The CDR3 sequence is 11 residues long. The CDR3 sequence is CSASGSYEQYF. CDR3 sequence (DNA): TGCAGCGCAAGCGGTTCCTACGAGCAGTACTTC.

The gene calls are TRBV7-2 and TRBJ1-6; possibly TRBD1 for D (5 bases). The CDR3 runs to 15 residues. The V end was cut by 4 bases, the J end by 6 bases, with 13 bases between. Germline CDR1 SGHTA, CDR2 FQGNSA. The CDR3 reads CASSSHDSINSPLHF. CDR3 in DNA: TGTGCCAGCAGCTCCCACGACAGCATTAATTCACCCCTCCACTTT.

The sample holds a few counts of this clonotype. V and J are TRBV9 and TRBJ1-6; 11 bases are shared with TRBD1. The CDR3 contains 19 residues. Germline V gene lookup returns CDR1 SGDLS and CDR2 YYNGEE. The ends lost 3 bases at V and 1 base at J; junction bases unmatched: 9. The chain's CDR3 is CASSGDGQGATSYNSPLHF. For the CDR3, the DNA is TGTGCCAGCAGCGGGGATGGACAGGGGGCTACGTCCTATAATTCACCCCTCCACTTT.

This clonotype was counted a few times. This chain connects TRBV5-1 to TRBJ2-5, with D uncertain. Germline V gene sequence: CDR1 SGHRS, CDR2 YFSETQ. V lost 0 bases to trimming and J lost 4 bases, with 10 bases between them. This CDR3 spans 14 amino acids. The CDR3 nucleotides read TGCGCCAGCAGCTTGGGGGCCTCGCGAGAGACCCAGTACTTC. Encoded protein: CASSLGASRETQYF.

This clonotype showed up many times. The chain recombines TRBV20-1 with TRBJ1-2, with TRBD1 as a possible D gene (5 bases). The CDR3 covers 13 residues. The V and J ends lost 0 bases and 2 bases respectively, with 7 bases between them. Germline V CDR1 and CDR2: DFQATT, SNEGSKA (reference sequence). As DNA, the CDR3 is TGCAGTGCTAGAGAGGACACAAACTATGGCTACACCTTC. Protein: CSAREDTNYGYTF.